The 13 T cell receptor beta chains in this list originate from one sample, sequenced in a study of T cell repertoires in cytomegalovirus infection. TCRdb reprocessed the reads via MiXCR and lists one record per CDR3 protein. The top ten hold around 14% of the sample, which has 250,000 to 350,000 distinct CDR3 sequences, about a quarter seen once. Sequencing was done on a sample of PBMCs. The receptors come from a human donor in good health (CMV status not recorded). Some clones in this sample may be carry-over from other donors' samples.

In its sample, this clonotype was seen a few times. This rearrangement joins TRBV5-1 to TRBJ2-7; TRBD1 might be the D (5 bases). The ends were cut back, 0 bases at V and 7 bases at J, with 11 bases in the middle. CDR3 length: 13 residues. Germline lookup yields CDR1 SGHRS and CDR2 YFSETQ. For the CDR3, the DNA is TGCGCCAGCAGCTTGGAAGGGGCCCGGGAGCAGTACTTC. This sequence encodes CASSLEGAREQYF.

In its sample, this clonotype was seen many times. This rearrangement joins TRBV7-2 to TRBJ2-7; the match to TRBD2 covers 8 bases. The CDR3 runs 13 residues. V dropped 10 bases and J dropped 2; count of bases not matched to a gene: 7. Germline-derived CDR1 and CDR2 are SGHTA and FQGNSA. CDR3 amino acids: CAMERETPYEQYV. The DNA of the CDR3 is TGTGCCATGGAGCGGGAGACCCCCTACGAGCAGTACGTC.

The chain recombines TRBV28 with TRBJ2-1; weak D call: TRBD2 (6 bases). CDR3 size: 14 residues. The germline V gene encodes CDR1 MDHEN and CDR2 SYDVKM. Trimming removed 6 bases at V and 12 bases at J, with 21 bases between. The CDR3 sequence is CASSPPGTFNGQFF. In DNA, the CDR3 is TGTGCCAGCAGCCCGCCCGGGACTTTTAACGGGCAGTTCTTC.

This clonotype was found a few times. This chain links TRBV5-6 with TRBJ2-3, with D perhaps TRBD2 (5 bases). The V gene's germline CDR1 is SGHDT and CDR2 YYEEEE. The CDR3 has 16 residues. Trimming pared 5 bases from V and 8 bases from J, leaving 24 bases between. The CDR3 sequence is CASRLGMAGTSGTQYF. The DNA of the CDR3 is TGTGCCAGCAGACTCGGGATGGCAGGAACCTCTGGTACGCAGTATTTT.

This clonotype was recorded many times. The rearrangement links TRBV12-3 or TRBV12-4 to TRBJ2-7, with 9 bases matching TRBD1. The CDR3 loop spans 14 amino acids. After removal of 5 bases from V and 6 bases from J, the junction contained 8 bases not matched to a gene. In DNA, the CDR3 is TGTGCCAGCAGTCTACAGGGGGCAGAAGGCGAGCAGTACGTC. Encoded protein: CASSLQGAEGEQYV.

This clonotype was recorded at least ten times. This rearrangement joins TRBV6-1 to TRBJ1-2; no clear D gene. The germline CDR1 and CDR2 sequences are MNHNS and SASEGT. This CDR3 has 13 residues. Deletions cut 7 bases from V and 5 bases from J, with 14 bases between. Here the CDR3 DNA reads TGTGCCAGCAAGGTAGCGACGGCTTATGGCTACACCTTC. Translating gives CASKVATAYGYTF.

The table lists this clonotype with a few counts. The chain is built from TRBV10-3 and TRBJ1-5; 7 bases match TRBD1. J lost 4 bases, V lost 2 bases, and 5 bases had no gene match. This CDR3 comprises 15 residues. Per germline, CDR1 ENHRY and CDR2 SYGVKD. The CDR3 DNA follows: TGTGCCATCAGTGAGAACAGGGGATCTAATCAGCCCCAGCATTTT. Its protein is CAISENRGSNQPQHF.

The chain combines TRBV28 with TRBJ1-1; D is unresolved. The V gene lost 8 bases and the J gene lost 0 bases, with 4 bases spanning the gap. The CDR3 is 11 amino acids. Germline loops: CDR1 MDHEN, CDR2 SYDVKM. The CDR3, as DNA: TGTGCCAGCGCAGTGAACACTGAAGCTTTCTTT. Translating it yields CASAVNTEAFF.

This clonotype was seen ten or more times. As DNA, the CDR3 is TGTGCCAGCACCAGGGACAGGGGAGATACTGAAGCTTTCTTT. It encodes CASTRDRGDTEAFF. The chain employs TRBV12-3 or TRBV12-4 and TRBJ1-1; 10 nucleotides line up with TRBD1. The CDR3 has 14 residues. J gave up 5 bases and V 7 bases, and 7 bases lay outside the gene matches.

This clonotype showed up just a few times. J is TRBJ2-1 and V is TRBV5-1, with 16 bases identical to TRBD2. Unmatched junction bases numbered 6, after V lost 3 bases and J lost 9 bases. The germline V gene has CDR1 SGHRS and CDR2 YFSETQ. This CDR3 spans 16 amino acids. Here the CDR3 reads CASSWSGTSGGAEQFF. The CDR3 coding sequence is TGCGCCAGCAGCTGGTCCGGGACTAGCGGGGGGGCTGAGCAGTTCTTC.

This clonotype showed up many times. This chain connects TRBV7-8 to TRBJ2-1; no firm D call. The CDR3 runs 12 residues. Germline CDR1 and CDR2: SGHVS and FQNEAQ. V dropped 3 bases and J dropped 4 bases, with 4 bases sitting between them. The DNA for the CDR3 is TGTGCCAGCAGCTTTAGGTACAATGAGCAGTTCTTC. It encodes CASSFRYNEQFF.

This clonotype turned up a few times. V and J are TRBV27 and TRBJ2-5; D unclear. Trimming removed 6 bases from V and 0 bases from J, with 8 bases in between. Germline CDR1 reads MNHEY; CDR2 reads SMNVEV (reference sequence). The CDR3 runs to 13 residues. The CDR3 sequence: CASRRGYQETQYF. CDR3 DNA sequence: TGTGCCAGCAGGCGTGGCTACCAAGAGACCCAGTACTTC.

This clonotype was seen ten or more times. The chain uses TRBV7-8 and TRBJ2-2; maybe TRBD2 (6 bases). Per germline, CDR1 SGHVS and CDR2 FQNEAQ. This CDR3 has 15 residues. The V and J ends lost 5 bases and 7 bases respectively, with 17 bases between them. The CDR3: CASSQITGAHGELFF. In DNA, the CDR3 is TGTGCCAGCAGCCAAATCACGGGAGCCCACGGGGAGCTGTTTTTT.